This entry lists 28 T cell receptor beta chains sequenced from one sample in a study of cytomegalovirus exposure and HLA in healthy donors. Vbeta (60) and Jbeta (13) primers were used in the PCR. The repertoire was sequenced with immunoSEQ multiplex PCR; TCRdb's copy has only in-frame clones and lacks some. The sample lists some 120,000 clones, roughly four fifths occurring once. Material for sequencing was PBMCs. All receptors derive from a woman between 50 and 59 years old in good health and CMV-seropositive.

The chain is built from TRBV11-3 and TRBJ2-1; a weak D match, TRBD2 (6 bases). The germline gives CDR1 SGHNT, CDR2 YENEEA. The CDR3 has 13 residues. Trimming removed 1 base at V and 10 bases at J, with 11 bases between. Written as DNA, the CDR3 is TGTGCCAGCAGCTTAGGGGACGCGGGGGAGCAGTTCTTC. Its protein is CASSLGDAGEQFF. Drawing the rest from reference TRBV11-3 and TRBJ2-1, the complete variable domain is EAGVVQSPRYKIIEKKQPVAFWCNPISGHNTLYWYLQNLGQGPELLIRYENEEAVDDSQLPKDRFSAERLKGVDSTLKIQPAELGDSAVYLCASSLGDAGEQFFGPGTRLTVL.

Only one count was recorded for this clone. The rearrangement joins TRBV9 to TRBJ1-6, with 7 bases that match TRBD1. Germline values: CDR1 SGDLS, CDR2 YYNGEE. CDR3 length: 15 amino acids. Trimming took 7 bases from V and 6 from J; bases not matched to a gene: 10. This CDR3 reads CASLQGVFSNSPLHF. CDR3 DNA: TGTGCCAGCCTGCAGGGGGTCTTCAGTAATTCACCCCTCCACTTT.

The V gene is TRBV7-2, the J gene TRBJ1-2, with 12 bases aligning to TRBD1. The ends lost 5 bases at V and 2 bases at J; junction bases unmatched: 3. CDR1 is SGHTA and CDR2 is FQGNSA in the germline V gene. This CDR3 has 15 amino acids. Here the CDR3 DNA reads TGTGCCAGCAGCCCTGGGACAGGGGGCAACTATGGCTACACCTTC. Its translation: CASSPGTGGNYGYTF.

This chain links TRBV11-3 with TRBJ1-1; D remains ambiguous. V shed 4 bases and J shed 0 bases, with 15 bases lying between them. The CDR3 consists of 16 residues. Germline V lookup: CDR1 SGHNT, CDR2 YENEEA. The CDR3 DNA is TGTGCCAGCAGCTCTAGCGTAACAGCGATGAACACTGAAGCTTTCTTT. Its protein is CASSSSVTAMNTEAFF.

This chain joins TRBV2 and TRBJ1-6, with D maybe TRBD1 (5 bases). Germline loops: CDR1 SNHLY, CDR2 FYNNEI. The CDR3 totals 15 residues. V was clipped by 7 bases and J by 1 base, with 11 bases between them. CDR3 protein: CASTQDGSYNSPLHF. Here the CDR3 DNA reads TGTGCCAGCACACAGGACGGATCCTATAATTCACCCCTCCACTTT.

V and J are TRBV5-5 and TRBJ2-7; tentative D call: TRBD1 (5 bases). There are 15 residues in the CDR3. In germline, CDR1 is SGHKS, CDR2 YYEKEE (reference sequence). V lost 0 bases and J lost 1, with 11 bases in between. This CDR3 reads CASSLAWGGSYEQYF. The CDR3 region has the DNA TGTGCCAGCAGCTTGGCCTGGGGCGGTTCCTACGAGCAGTACTTC.

This chain joins TRBV27 and TRBJ2-2; no firm D call. V was trimmed by 8 bases and J by 4 bases, leaving 14 bases between them. Germline V gene lookup returns CDR1 MNHEY and CDR2 SMNVEV (reference sequence). The CDR3 consists of 14 residues. CDR3 nucleotide sequence: TGTGCCAGCGGCCGGGTGCGGCTCACCGGGGAGCTGTTTTTT. It yields the protein CASGRVRLTGELFF.

The chain carries TRBV2 and TRBJ1-5, with 7 bases aligning to TRBD1. V was pared by 6 bases and J by 7 bases, with 6 bases of the junction left unmatched. The CDR3 length is 13 residues. From germline, CDR1 is SNHLY and CDR2 FYNNEI. The DNA for the CDR3 is TGTGCCAGCAGCCGGGACAGAAACCAGCCCCAGCATTTT. It specifies CASSRDRNQPQHF.

This sequence joins TRBV5-8 and TRBJ2-7; the match to TRBD1 covers 8 bases. The CDR3 length is 16 residues. Per germline, CDR1 SGHTS and CDR2 YDEGEE. Trimming at V came to 2 bases and at J to 2 bases, leaving 9 bases not matched to a gene. CDR3 sequence reads: CASSFPLPGQAYEQYF. CDR3 sequence (DNA): TGTGCCAGCAGCTTCCCTCTTCCGGGACAGGCCTACGAGCAGTACTTC.

This clone was counted a single time. This sequence joins TRBV30 and TRBJ1-1; unclear D gene. The V end lost 3 bases, the J end lost 9 bases, and 11 bases lay between the germline ends. Germline V gene sequence: CDR1 GTSNPN, CDR2 SVGIG (reference sequence). This CDR3 spans 11 amino acids. CDR3 DNA: TGTGCCTGGAGAGTAGTTCTGAAAGCTTTCTTT. Its protein product is CAWRVVLKAFF.

The chain has TRBV7-6 and TRBJ1-4; D unresolved. The CDR3 loop spans 13 amino acids. V was shortened by 2 bases and J by 3 bases, with 4 bases between the two germline ends. The germline V gene has CDR1 SGHVS and CDR2 FNYEAQ. This CDR3 is CASSLRANEKLFF. The CDR3 nucleotides are TGTGCCAGCAGCTTAAGAGCTAATGAAAAACTGTTTTTT. Looking up the rest from reference TRBV7-6 and TRBJ1-4 gives the full variable domain: GAGVSQSPRYKVTKRGQDVALRCDPISGHVSLYWYRQALGQGPEFLTYFNYEAQQDKSGLPNDRFSAERPEGSISTLTIQRTEQRDSAMYRCASSLRANEKLFFGSGTQLSVL.

The chain uses TRBV5-6 and TRBJ1-1; D possibly corresponds to TRBD1 (5 bases). V was trimmed by 1 base and J by 0 bases, leaving 7 bases between them. The CDR3 is made up of 14 amino acids. Germline V CDR1 and CDR2: SGHDT, YYEEEE. The CDR3 bases are TGTGCCAGCAGCTTGAGGGGCTTGAACACTGAAGCTTTCTTT. Translation gives CASSLRGLNTEAFF.

The genes are TRBV13 and TRBJ1-1; 8 bases align to TRBD1. The CDR3 length is 13 residues. Germline trimming cut 6 bases from V and 5 bases from J; bases unmatched to any gene: 5. Germline V gene lookup returns CDR1 PRHDT and CDR2 FYEKMQ (reference sequence). Written as DNA, the CDR3 is TGTGCCAGCAGGCGGGACAGGACGACTGAAGCTTTCTTT. Its protein is CASRRDRTTEAFF.

The chain uses TRBV29-1 and TRBJ2-1; tentatively, D is TRBD2 (6 bases). V lost 3 bases, J lost 7 bases, and 13 bases lay in between. The CDR3 consists of 13 residues. Per the germline V gene, CDR1 is SQVTM and CDR2 is ANQGSEA. CDR3 region: CSVDSGPTNEQFF. CDR3 nucleotides: TGCAGCGTTGATAGCGGACCCACGAATGAGCAGTTCTTC.

V and J are TRBV19 and TRBJ2-3, with 7 bases identical to TRBD2. The CDR3 consists of 13 residues. J gave up 6 bases and V 5 bases, and 5 bases lay outside the gene matches. The germline V gene encodes CDR1 LNHDA and CDR2 SQIVND (reference sequence). This CDR3 is CASSQWGGDTQYF. CDR3 nucleotides: TGTGCCAGTAGTCAGTGGGGGGGGGATACGCAGTATTTT.

The V and J genes are TRBV11-3 and TRBJ1-2, with D possibly matching TRBD1 (5 bases). V lost 5 bases and J 7 bases, leaving 11 bases between the germline ends. Per the germline V gene, CDR1 is SGHNT and CDR2 is YENEEA. The length of the CDR3 is 12 residues. CDR3 in DNA: TGTGCCAGCAGCCATGGAGGGGTTGGCTACACCTTC. This encodes CASSHGGVGYTF. The whole variable domain, remainder taken from reference TRBV11-3 and TRBJ1-2, is EAGVVQSPRYKIIEKKQPVAFWCNPISGHNTLYWYLQNLGQGPELLIRYENEEAVDDSQLPKDRFSAERLKGVDSTLKIQPAELGDSAVYLCASSHGGVGYTFGSGTRLTVV.

This sequence joins TRBV6-1 and TRBJ1-2, with 8 bases fitting TRBD1. Per the germline V gene, CDR1 is MNHNS and CDR2 is SASEGT. CDR3 length: 16 residues. Trimming took 3 bases from V and 4 from J; bases not matched to a gene: 10. This chain's CDR3 is CASSDRRTGGGYGYTF. The CDR3 nucleotides are TGTGCCAGCAGTGATCGTCGCACAGGGGGGGGCTATGGCTACACCTTC.

The V call is TRBV6-1, the J call TRBJ2-3; D is unclear. V dropped 7 bases and J dropped 6 bases, with 11 bases sitting between them. Germline assignment: CDR1 MNHNS and CDR2 SASEGT. CDR3 length: 12 amino acids. In DNA form, the CDR3 reads TGTGCCAGCAATACGGTTTCGGATACGCAGTATTTT. Translated: CASNTVSDTQYF.

The chain is built from TRBV18 and TRBJ1-4; no reliable D call. Germline assignment: CDR1 KGHSH and CDR2 LQKENI. The V end lost 3 bases, the J end lost 7 bases, and 6 bases lay between the germline ends. The CDR3 covers 12 residues. This CDR3 is CASSPLGEKLFF. CDR3 bases: TGTGCCAGCTCACCCCTCGGTGAAAAACTGTTTTTT.

A word on this clone: Relative to the germline gene, one junction end is altered; a read error may explain this. This CDR3 is CASSPGQGLSYEQCF. CDR3 DNA: TGTGCCAGCAGCCCTGGACAGGGGCTTTCCTACGAGCAGTGCTTC. This chain joins TRBV5-6 and TRBJ2-7, with 9 bases identical to TRBD1. The CDR3 covers 15 residues. Germline V gene sequence: CDR1 SGHDT, CDR2 YYEEEE.

CDR3 in amino acids: CASSETGAQPQHF. The CDR3 nucleotides read TGTGCCAGCAGCGAGACAGGGGCACAGCCCCAGCATTTT. This chain connects TRBV7-2 to TRBJ1-5; 8 positions agree with TRBD1. V shed 5 bases, J shed 7 bases, and the junction held 4 bases outside the gene matches. The CDR3 spans 13 residues. Germline V gives CDR1 SGHTA, CDR2 FQGNSA.

Note on this clone: Distinct nucleotide sequences in the sample also encode this CDR3. The chain couples TRBV7-6 to TRBJ2-1; D possibly corresponds to TRBD2 (6 bases). This CDR3 region has 16 residues. The germline CDR1 and CDR2 sequences are SGHVS and FNYEAQ. V was cut by 0 bases and J by 3 bases, with 12 bases left in between. This CDR3 is CASSLAGGEVYNEQFF. The CDR3 nucleotides read TGTGCCAGCAGCTTAGCCGGCGGGGAAGTCTACAATGAGCAGTTCTTC.

This clone was counted a single time. V is TRBV18 and J is TRBJ2-3; the D gene is possibly TRBD2 (6 bases). In germline, CDR1 is KGHSH, CDR2 LQKENI. With 2 bases removed from V and 7 bases from J, the gap between germline ends came to 13 bases. The CDR3 sequence is 14 residues long. In DNA, the CDR3 is TGTGCCAGCTCACCAGGTGGGACTCCGTATACGCAGTATTTT. It translates to CASSPGGTPYTQYF.

The V and J genes are TRBV15 and TRBJ2-5; 9 positions match TRBD2. Trimming at V came to 4 bases and at J to 5 bases, leaving 11 bases not matched to a gene. CDR1 is LNHNV and CDR2 is YYDKDF in the germline V gene (reference sequence). The CDR3 is 16 amino acids. CDR3 loop: CATSIGRGGGQETQYF. The CDR3 DNA reads TGTGCCACCAGCATTGGGCGGGGGGGCGGGCAGGAGACCCAGTACTTC.

This chain links TRBV7-9 with TRBJ2-3; 8 positions match TRBD1. The ends lost 1 base at V and 5 bases at J; junction bases unmatched: 5. This CDR3 is 15 amino acids long. Germline lookup yields CDR1 SEHNR and CDR2 FQNEAQ (reference sequence). The CDR3 region is CASSLVQGAGDTQYF. DNA of the CDR3: TGTGCCAGCAGCTTAGTGCAGGGGGCTGGAGATACGCAGTATTTT.

The chain employs TRBV7-2 and TRBJ2-2; a weak D match, TRBD2 (7 bases). Germline CDR1 reads SGHTA; CDR2 reads FQGNSA. The CDR3 loop spans 13 amino acids. Deletions cut 5 bases from V and 5 bases from J, with 9 bases between. In DNA, the CDR3 is TGTGCCAGCAGCGGGGGGGCGACCGGGGAGCTGTTTTTT. Protein product: CASSGGATGELFF.

This clone came up a few times. CDR3 amino acids: CAIKSATPNTEAFF. The CDR3 DNA follows: TGTGCCATCAAAAGTGCGACACCTAACACTGAAGCTTTCTTT. The J gene is TRBJ1-1, the V gene TRBV10-3; D ambiguous. The germline CDR1 and CDR2 sequences are ENHRY and SYGVKD. CDR3 size: 14 residues. The ends were cut back, 7 bases at V and 2 bases at J, with 14 bases in the middle.

This clone has more than one count but fewer than ten. The chain uses TRBV9 and TRBJ2-3; no firm D call. The CDR3 loop spans 14 amino acids. CDR1 and CDR2 from the germline V gene are SGDLS and YYNGEE. The V end was cut by 3 bases, the J end by 0 bases, with 8 bases between. CDR3 in DNA: TGTGCCAGCAGCGCGACTGCTAGCACAGATACGCAGTATTTT. Protein product: CASSATASTDTQYF. Drawing the rest from reference TRBV9 and TRBJ2-3, the complete variable domain is DSGVTQTPKHLITATGQRVTLRCSPRSGDLSVYWYQQSLDQGLQFLIQYYNGEERAKGNILERFSAQQFPDLHSELNLSSLELGDSALYFCASSATASTDTQYFGPGTRLTVL.